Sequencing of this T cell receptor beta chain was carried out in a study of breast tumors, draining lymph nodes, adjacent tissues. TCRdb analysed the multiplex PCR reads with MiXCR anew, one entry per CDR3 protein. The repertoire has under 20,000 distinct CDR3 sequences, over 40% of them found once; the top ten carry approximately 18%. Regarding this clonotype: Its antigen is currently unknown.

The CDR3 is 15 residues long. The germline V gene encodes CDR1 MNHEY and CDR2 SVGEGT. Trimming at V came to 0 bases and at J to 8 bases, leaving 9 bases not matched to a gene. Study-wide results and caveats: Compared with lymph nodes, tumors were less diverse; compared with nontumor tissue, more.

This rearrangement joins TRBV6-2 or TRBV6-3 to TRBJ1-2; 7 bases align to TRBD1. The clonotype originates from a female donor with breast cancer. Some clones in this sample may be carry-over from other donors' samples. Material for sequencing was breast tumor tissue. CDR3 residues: CASSYSIATGNGYTF. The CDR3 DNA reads TGTGCCAGCAGTTACTCGATTGCGACAGGGAACGGCTACACCTTC.